This entry is about one TCR beta chain. Possible read error: a much larger clone is one base away. This entry comes from a study of human T cells and chemical hapten exposure. Specified time point: healthy volunteer bleed at 2 weeks. It was unfractionated whole blood from which total RNA was extracted. This CDR3 is 13 amino acids long. Germline CDR1 is SGHDT and CDR2 is YYEEEE. Separate cDNA molecules received unique molecular identifiers, which the library attached to them. A single record per CDR3 protein comes from TCRdb applying MiXCR to the RACE reads. The data hold 100,000 to 150,000 distinct CDR3 sequences, with more than 7.5% observed a single time.

Material: whole blood. This clonotype was sampled from a male donor in good health. Some clones in this sample may be carry-over from other donors' samples. The V gene is TRBV5-6, the J gene TRBJ2-7; 9 positions match TRBD1. The CDR3 DNA reads TGTACCAGCAGCAGCGGACAGGGGTGGAAGCAGTACTTC. It encodes CTSSSGQGWKQYF. The full variable domain, with the rest looked up from reference TRBV5-6 and TRBJ2-7, is DAGVTQSPTHLIKTRGQQVTLRCSPKSGHDTVSWYQQALGQGPQFIFQYYEEEERQRGNFPDRFSGHQFPNYSSELNVNALLLGDSALYLCTSSSGQGWKQYFGPGTRLTVT.